A selection of T cell receptor beta chains follows, all from one sample in a study of immune evolution from preneoplasia to lung adenocarcinoma. Produced via immunoSEQ multiplex PCR; TCRdb's table is partial and in-frame only. Of more than 5,500 clones in the sample, about 77% are singletons; the top ten hold about 6%. The sequenced sample consisted of FFPE minimally invasive lung adenocarcinoma tissue. The receptors were sampled from a person aged 50-70 years with lung adenocarcinoma. Both conserved end residues are part of each CDR3. Fields, in order: clone size, J gene, D gene, V gene, CDR3 DNA, CDR3 protein. The D gene is left open where the match is weak. Size values are once, few and many counts, or a class for expanded clones, and some rows have none.

clone_size: few
j_call: TRBJ1-5
d_call: .
v_call: TRBV27
cdr3_nt: TGTGCCAGCAGTTTATTTGGAGGGAGCAATCAGCCCCAGCATTTT
cdr3_aa: CASSLFGGSNQPQHF

clone_size: .
j_call: TRBJ2-7
d_call: .
v_call: TRBV19
cdr3_nt: TGTGCCAGTAGTACCACGCGACGGGGACCCTCCTACGAGCAGTACTTC
cdr3_aa: CASSTTRRGPSYEQYF

clone_size: .
j_call: TRBJ2-1
d_call: .
v_call: TRBV5-1
cdr3_nt: TGCGCCAGCAGCTTGGCGGGACAAACCTTCAATGAGCAGTTCTTC
cdr3_aa: CASSLAGQTFNEQFF

clone_size: .
j_call: TRBJ1-3
d_call: TRBD1
v_call: TRBV10-3
cdr3_nt: TGTGCCATCAGTGAACTGGGACAGGGGACATCCGGAAACACCATATATTTT
cdr3_aa: CAISELGQGTSGNTIYF

clone_size: .
j_call: TRBJ2-7
d_call: TRBD1
v_call: TRBV29-1
cdr3_nt: TGCAGCGTTGAAGATCGAGGACAGGGGAGATACGAGCAGTACTTC
cdr3_aa: CSVEDRGQGRYEQYF

clone_size: .
j_call: TRBJ1-1
d_call: TRBD1
v_call: TRBV29-1
cdr3_nt: TGCAGCGTTGAAGATGTTGTGGGACAGCTGAACACTGAAGCTTTCTTT
cdr3_aa: CSVEDVVGQLNTEAFF

clone_size: once
j_call: TRBJ1-1
d_call: .
v_call: TRBV7-9
cdr3_nt: TGTGCCGCTCTCGGGGGTCCCGACGCTGAAGCTTTCTTT
cdr3_aa: CAALGGPDAEAFF

clone_size: .
j_call: TRBJ2-2
d_call: TRBD1
v_call: TRBV28
cdr3_nt: TGTGCCAGCAGTTCTTACAGGGGGCTGAACACCGGGGAGCTGTTTTTT
cdr3_aa: CASSSYRGLNTGELFF

clone_size: few
j_call: TRBJ2-7
d_call: TRBD2
v_call: TRBV9
cdr3_nt: TGTGCCAGCAGCGGTAGCGGGGGCGCCTACGAGCAGTACTTC
cdr3_aa: CASSGSGGAYEQYF

clone_size: .
j_call: TRBJ2-2
d_call: .
v_call: TRBV7-2
cdr3_nt: TGTGCCAGCAGCCCCCGGGATCTTAACACCGGGGAGCTGTTTTTT
cdr3_aa: CASSPRDLNTGELFF

clone_size: .
j_call: TRBJ2-7
d_call: TRBD1
v_call: TRBV29-1
cdr3_nt: TGCAGCGTAAGGGGACAGGGGGTAGGCGAGCAGTACTTC
cdr3_aa: CSVRGQGVGEQYF

clone_size: .
j_call: TRBJ2-7
d_call: .
v_call: TRBV5-1
cdr3_nt: TGCGCCAGCAGCTTGGAAGGGGGATCCTTATTTGAGCAGTACTTC
cdr3_aa: CASSLEGGSLFEQYF

clone_size: few
j_call: TRBJ2-3
d_call: .
v_call: TRBV7-2
cdr3_nt: TGTGCCAGCAGCCCCACGACTAGCACAGATACGCAGTATTTT
cdr3_aa: CASSPTTSTDTQYF

clone_size: .
j_call: TRBJ1-6
d_call: .
v_call: TRBV18
cdr3_nt: TGTGCCAGCTCACCATATGAGTGGGGAGATAATTCACCCCTCCACTTT
cdr3_aa: CASSPYEWGDNSPLHF

clone_size: .
j_call: TRBJ2-7
d_call: TRBD2
v_call: TRBV5-1
cdr3_nt: TGCGCCAGCAGAAGGACTAGCGGCCCCTACGAGCAGTACTTC
cdr3_aa: CASRRTSGPYEQYF

clone_size: .
j_call: TRBJ2-2
d_call: .
v_call: TRBV7-9
cdr3_nt: TGTGCCAGCAGCTTAGGAGGGCCTAGTACCGGGGAGCTGTTTTTT
cdr3_aa: CASSLGGPSTGELFF

clone_size: .
j_call: TRBJ1-5
d_call: .
v_call: TRBV6-1
cdr3_nt: TGTGCCAGCAGTGAAACCATGACCCAGCATTTT
cdr3_aa: CASSETMTQHF

clone_size: .
j_call: TRBJ2-7
d_call: .
v_call: TRBV6-5
cdr3_nt: TGTGCCAGCAGTTACTCGTTAGGAACCTACGAGCAGTACTTC
cdr3_aa: CASSYSLGTYEQYF

clone_size: .
j_call: TRBJ2-7
d_call: TRBD1
v_call: TRBV6-5
cdr3_nt: TGTGCCAGCAGCGAGGACAGGGGGTCCTACGAGCAGTACTTC
cdr3_aa: CASSEDRGSYEQYF

clone_size: .
j_call: TRBJ2-1
d_call: .
v_call: TRBV11-1
cdr3_nt: TGTGCCAGCAGCCCTAGGGCGGGACCCTACAATGAGCAGTTCTTC
cdr3_aa: CASSPRAGPYNEQFF

clone_size: .
j_call: TRBJ2-5
d_call: .
v_call: TRBV18
cdr3_nt: TGTGCCAGCTCACTGACCCAGCTTGAGACCCAGTACTTC
cdr3_aa: CASSLTQLETQYF

clone_size: .
j_call: TRBJ2-7
d_call: .
v_call: TRBV10-3
cdr3_nt: TGTGCCATCAGTGATATAGGTTCTGATCGGACAGCCTACGAGCAGTACTTC
cdr3_aa: CAISDIGSDRTAYEQYF

clone_size: .
j_call: TRBJ1-5
d_call: .
v_call: TRBV19
cdr3_nt: TGTGCCAGTAGTATTTCGATTGATCAGCCCCAGCATTTT
cdr3_aa: CASSISIDQPQHF